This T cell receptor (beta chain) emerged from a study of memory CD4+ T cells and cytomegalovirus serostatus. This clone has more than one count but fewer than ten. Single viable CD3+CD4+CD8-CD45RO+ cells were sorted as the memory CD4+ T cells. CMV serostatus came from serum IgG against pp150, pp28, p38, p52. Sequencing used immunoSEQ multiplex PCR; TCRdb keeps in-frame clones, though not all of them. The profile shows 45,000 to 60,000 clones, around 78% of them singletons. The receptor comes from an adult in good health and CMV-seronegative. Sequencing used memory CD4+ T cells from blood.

The DNA of the CDR3 is TGTGCCAGCACCCCAGGGGGCTCCTTGAACACTGAAGCTTTCTTT. Its protein is CASTPGGSLNTEAFF. This rearrangement joins TRBV6-1 to TRBJ1-1, with 8 bases aligning to TRBD1. Germline-derived CDR1 and CDR2 are MNHNS and SASEGT. The CDR3 is 15 amino acids. V dropped 7 bases and J dropped 0; count of bases not matched to a gene: 7.